This TCR beta chain comes out of a study of cytomegalovirus exposure and HLA in healthy donors. Germline trimming cut 0 bases from V and 4 bases from J; bases unmatched to any gene: 6. This CDR3 region has 15 residues. CDR1 is LNHDA and CDR2 is SQIVND in the germline V gene (reference sequence). Only in-frame clones appear in the TCRdb table, and some are missing; sequencing was by immunoSEQ multiplex PCR. The data show fewer than 200,000 clones, with about nine tenths seen just once and approximately 7% held by the top ten. The sequencing sample was made of PBMCs. J is TRBJ2-7 and V is TRBV19, with 7 bases fitting TRBD1. The TCR was taken from a man aged 25 to 40 in good health and CMV-seropositive. The CDR3 nucleotides are TGTGCCAGTAGTATAGAAGGGGGCAGCACTTACGAGCAGTACTTC. This encodes CASSIEGGSTYEQYF.